The source of this T cell receptor (beta chain) is a study of blood T cells in healthy people across ages. Whole-study findings and limits: Leaving the PBMCs unsorted stopped any conclusive comparison of naive versus antigen-experienced cells.

Per-sample PBMC isolation yielded at least 6.5 million cells. Extraction yielded at least 6 micrograms of total RNA per sample. Points on this clonotype: Its antigen remains unidentified.

The V and J ends lost 9 bases and 6 bases respectively, with 11 bases between them. The CDR3 runs 11 residues. CDR1 ENHRY and CDR2 SYGVKD come from the germline V gene. Sample-barcoded 5' priming and a J-beta primer mix drove a second PCR of 7 to 11 cycles. TCRdb itself ran the 5' RACE reads through MiXCR, one entry per CDR3 protein. The sample gives under 850,000 distinct CDR3 sequences, around 36% of which show up once; approximately 13% is in the top ten. The chain is built from TRBV10-3 and TRBJ1-2, with D maybe TRBD1 (5 bases). This receptor was identified in a man younger than 35 in good health. Sequencing used blood. CDR3 DNA sequence: TGTGCCATTGGGGCGCGGGATGGCTACACCTTC. Its translation is CAIGARDGYTF.